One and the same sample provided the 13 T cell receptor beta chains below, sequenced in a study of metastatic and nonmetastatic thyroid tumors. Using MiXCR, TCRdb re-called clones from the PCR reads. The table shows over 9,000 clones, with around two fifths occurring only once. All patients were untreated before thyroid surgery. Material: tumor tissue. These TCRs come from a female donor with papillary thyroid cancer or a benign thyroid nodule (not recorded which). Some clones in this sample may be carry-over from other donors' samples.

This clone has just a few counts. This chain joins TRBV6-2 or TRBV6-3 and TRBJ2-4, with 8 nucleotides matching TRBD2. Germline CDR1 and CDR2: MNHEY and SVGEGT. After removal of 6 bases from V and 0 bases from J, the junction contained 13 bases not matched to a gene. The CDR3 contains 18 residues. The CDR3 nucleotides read TGTGCCAGCAGCCCCCGGGGGGGGGCGCGTCCAGCCAAAAACATTCAGTACTTC. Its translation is CASSPRGGARPAKNIQYF.

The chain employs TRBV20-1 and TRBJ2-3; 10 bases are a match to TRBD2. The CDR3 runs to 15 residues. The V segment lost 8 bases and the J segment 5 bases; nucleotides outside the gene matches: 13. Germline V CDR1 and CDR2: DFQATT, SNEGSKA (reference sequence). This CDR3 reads CSLTPPSGSLDTQYF. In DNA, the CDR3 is TGCAGTCTCACGCCACCTAGCGGGAGTTTAGATACGCAGTATTTT.

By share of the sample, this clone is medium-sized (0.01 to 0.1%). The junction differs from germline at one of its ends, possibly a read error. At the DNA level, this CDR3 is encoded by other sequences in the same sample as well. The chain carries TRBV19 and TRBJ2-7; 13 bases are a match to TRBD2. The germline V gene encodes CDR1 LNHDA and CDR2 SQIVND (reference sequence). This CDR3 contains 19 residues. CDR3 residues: CASSRRASGLAGMLSEQYF. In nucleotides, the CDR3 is TGTGCCAGTAGCCGCAGGGCCTCGGGACTAGCGGGAATGTTAAGCGAGCAGTACTTT.

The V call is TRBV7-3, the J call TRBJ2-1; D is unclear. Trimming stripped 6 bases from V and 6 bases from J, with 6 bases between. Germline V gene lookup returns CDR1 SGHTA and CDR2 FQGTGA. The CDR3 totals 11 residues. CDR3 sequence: CASRSGNEQFF. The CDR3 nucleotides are TGTGCCAGCAGAAGTGGCAATGAGCAGTTCTTC.

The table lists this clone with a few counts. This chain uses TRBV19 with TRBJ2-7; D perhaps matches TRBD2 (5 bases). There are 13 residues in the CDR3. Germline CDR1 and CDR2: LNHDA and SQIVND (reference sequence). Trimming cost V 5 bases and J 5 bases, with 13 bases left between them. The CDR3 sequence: CASSPEGDNEQYF. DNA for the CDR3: TGTGCCAGTAGTCCCGAGGGAGACAACGAGCAGTACTTC.

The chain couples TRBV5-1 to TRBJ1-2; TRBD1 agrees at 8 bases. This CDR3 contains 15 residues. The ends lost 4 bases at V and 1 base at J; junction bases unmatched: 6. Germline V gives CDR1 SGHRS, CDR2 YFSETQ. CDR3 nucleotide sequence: TGCGCCAGCAGCCTAGGGACAGGAATTAACTATGGCTACACCTTC. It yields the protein CASSLGTGINYGYTF.

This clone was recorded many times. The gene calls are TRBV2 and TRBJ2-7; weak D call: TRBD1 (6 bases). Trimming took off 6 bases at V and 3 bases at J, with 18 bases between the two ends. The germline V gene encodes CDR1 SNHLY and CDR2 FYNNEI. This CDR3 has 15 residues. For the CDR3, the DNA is TGTGCCAGCAGCGCAAAGGGGGTCCCTCTCTACGAGCAGTACTTC. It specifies CASSAKGVPLYEQYF.

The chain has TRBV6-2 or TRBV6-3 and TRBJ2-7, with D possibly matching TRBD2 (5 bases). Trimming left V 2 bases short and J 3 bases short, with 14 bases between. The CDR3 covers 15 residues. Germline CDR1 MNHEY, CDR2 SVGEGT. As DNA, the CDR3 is TGTGCCAGCAGTTACGGGCTAGGAGGAGACTACGAGCAGTACTTC. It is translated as CASSYGLGGDYEQYF.

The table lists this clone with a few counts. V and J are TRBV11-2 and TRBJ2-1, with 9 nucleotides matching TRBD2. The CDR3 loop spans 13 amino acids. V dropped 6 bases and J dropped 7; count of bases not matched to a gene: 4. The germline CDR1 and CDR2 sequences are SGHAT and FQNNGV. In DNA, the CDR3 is TGTGCCAGCAGTAGCGGGAGTGTAAATGAGCAGTTCTTC. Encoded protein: CASSSGSVNEQFF.

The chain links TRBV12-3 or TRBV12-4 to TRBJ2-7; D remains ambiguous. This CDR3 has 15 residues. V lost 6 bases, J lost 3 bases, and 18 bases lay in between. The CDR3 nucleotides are TGTGCCAGCAGCGTTGCGGTCGGGCCTTTCTACGAGCAGTACTTC. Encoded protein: CASSVAVGPFYEQYF.

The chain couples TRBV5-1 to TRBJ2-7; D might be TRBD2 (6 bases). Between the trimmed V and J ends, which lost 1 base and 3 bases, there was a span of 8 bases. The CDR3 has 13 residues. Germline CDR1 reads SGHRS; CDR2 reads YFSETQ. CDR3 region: CASSLRRDYEQYF. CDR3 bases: TGCGCCAGCAGCTTGAGGAGGGACTACGAGCAGTACTTC.

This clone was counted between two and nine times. CDR3 DNA sequence: TGTGCCAGCAGTATCGGACCCATCTACGAGCAGTACTTC. Translated, it gives CASSIGPIYEQYF. The chain employs TRBV27 and TRBJ2-7; D gene uncertain. Germline CDR1 reads MNHEY; CDR2 reads SMNVEV (reference sequence). There are 13 residues in the CDR3. Trimming removed 5 bases at V and 3 bases at J, with 11 bases between.

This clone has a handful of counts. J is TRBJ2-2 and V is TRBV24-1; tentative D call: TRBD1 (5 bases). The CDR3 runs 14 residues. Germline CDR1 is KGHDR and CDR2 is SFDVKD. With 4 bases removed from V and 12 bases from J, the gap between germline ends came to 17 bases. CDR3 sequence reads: CATSDSRDRLKLFF. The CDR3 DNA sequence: TGTGCCACCAGTGACTCTCGAGACAGACTTAAGCTGTTTTTT.